Each of the 14 T cell receptor beta chains below was sequenced from the same sample in a study of T cell responses to AZD1222 COVID-19 vaccine. Assay: immunoSEQ multiplex PCR; the TCRdb copy retains only in-frame clones and omits some. The sample has some 160,000 clones, approximately 90% seen once. Sequencing was performed on peripheral blood, taken on day 0 of AZD1222 vaccination. All receptors come from an adult in good health.

This chain joins TRBV10-3 and TRBJ1-6; D is unresolved. Trimming removed 5 bases at V and 10 bases at J, with 12 bases between. Germline loops: CDR1 ENHRY, CDR2 SYGVKD. This CDR3 comprises 13 residues. Here the CDR3 reads CAISTTPDSPLHF. For the CDR3, the DNA is TGTGCCATCAGTACTACACCGGACTCACCCCTCCACTTT.

This chain uses TRBV9 with TRBJ2-1; 7 bases fit TRBD2. The V gene's germline CDR1 is SGDLS and CDR2 YYNGEE. The CDR3 consists of 15 residues. V shed 0 bases and J 7 bases; nucleotides not matched to a gene: 7. The CDR3 protein is CASSVGAGVGNEQFF. CDR3 nucleotide sequence: TGTGCCAGCAGCGTAGGCGCGGGAGTGGGAAATGAGCAGTTCTTC.

This clone was counted a single time. The genes are TRBV27 and TRBJ2-2; D gene unclear. The V and J ends lost 4 bases and 2 bases respectively, with 2 bases between them. The germline V gene has CDR1 MNHEY and CDR2 SMNVEV (reference sequence). This CDR3 is 12 amino acids long. The CDR3: CASSYNTGELFF. The DNA of the CDR3 is TGTGCCAGCAGTTATAACACCGGGGAGCTGTTTTTT.

This CDR3 is CASSISTARSNQPQHF. CDR3 nucleotide sequence: TGTGCCAGCAGTATTTCGACAGCCCGTAGCAATCAGCCCCAGCATTTT. The J gene is TRBJ1-5, the V gene TRBV28, with a possible D match to TRBD1 (5 bases). The CDR3 has 16 residues. The V gene lost 5 bases and the J gene lost 0 bases, with 14 bases spanning the gap. The germline gives CDR1 MDHEN, CDR2 SYDVKM.

This sequence joins TRBV19 and TRBJ2-1, with 10 bases aligning to TRBD1. This CDR3 spans 13 amino acids. Looked up from germline, CDR1 is LNHDA and CDR2 is SQIVND (reference sequence). V lost 6 bases and J lost 10; bases outside the gene matches: 6. Here the CDR3 DNA reads TGTGCCAGTAGCGGGGACAGGGGCTGGGAGCAGTTCTTC. It codes for CASSGDRGWEQFF.

The chain combines TRBV9 with TRBJ2-5; a weak D match, TRBD1 (5 bases). Trimming removed 0 bases at V and 5 bases at J, with 11 bases between. From germline, CDR1 is SGDLS and CDR2 YYNGEE. The CDR3 length is 14 residues. The CDR3: CASSVDFPGETQYF. Here the CDR3 DNA reads TGTGCCAGCAGCGTAGACTTCCCAGGGGAGACCCAGTACTTC. The full variable domain, in which reference TRBV9 and TRBJ2-5 provide the parts outside the CDR3, is DSGVTQTPKHLITATGQRVTLRCSPRSGDLSVYWYQQSLDQGLQFLIQYYNGEERAKGNILERFSAQQFPDLHSELNLSSLELGDSALYFCASSVDFPGETQYFGPGTRLLVL.

This clone was seen a single time. The V call is TRBV28, the J call TRBJ2-7, with a possible D match to TRBD2 (5 bases). CDR1 and CDR2 from the germline V gene are MDHEN and SYDVKM. V gave up 5 bases and J gave up 6 bases, with 14 bases separating them. This CDR3 has 13 amino acids. The CDR3 DNA sequence: TGTGCCAGCAGTGGGAGAGGGTTACCCGAGCAGTACTTC. Its translation: CASSGRGLPEQYF.

The V call is TRBV28, the J call TRBJ1-2, with D possibly TRBD1 on 5 matching bases. This CDR3 has 15 residues. CDR1 MDHEN and CDR2 SYDVKM come from the germline V gene. Trimming shortened V by 7 bases and J by 1 base, and 16 bases separated the two germline ends. The CDR3 sequence: CASNTEQTVNYGYTF. The CDR3, as DNA: TGTGCCAGCAACACTGAACAGACAGTTAACTATGGCTACACCTTC.

This clone was recorded a few times. The rearrangement joins TRBV6-1 to TRBJ2-7, with 9 bases lining up with TRBD2. This CDR3 is built from 14 residues. The V gene's germline CDR1 is MNHNS and CDR2 SASEGT. The ends lost 0 bases at V and 6 bases at J; junction bases unmatched: 3. Written as DNA, the CDR3 is TGTGCCAGCAGTGAAGCTAGCGGGAGCTCCGAGCAGTACTTC. This encodes CASSEASGSSEQYF.

The rearrangement joins TRBV11-1 to TRBJ2-7, with TRBD2 matching 7 bases. V was clipped by 0 bases and J by 4 bases; unmatched bases: 3. The germline V gene has CDR1 SGHAT and CDR2 FQDESV (reference sequence). This CDR3 is built from 14 residues. CDR3 nucleotide sequence: TGTGCCAGCAGCTTAGCCCGCGGGGGATACGAGCAGTACTTC. Translation: CASSLARGGYEQYF.

The chain carries TRBV6-5 and TRBJ2-7; D is perhaps TRBD1 (6 bases). The CDR3 loop spans 12 amino acids. V lost 6 bases to trimming and J lost 4 bases, with 10 bases between them. CDR1 is MNHEY and CDR2 is SVGAGI in the germline V gene. The CDR3, as DNA: TGTGCCAGCAGAGAGACAGGATACGAGCAGTACTTC. This gives the protein CASRETGYEQYF.

The chain combines TRBV11-2 with TRBJ2-5; D tentatively fits TRBD1 or TRBD2 (5 bases each). The V gene's germline CDR1 is SGHAT and CDR2 FQNNGV. This CDR3 is 16 amino acids long. Trimming pared 5 bases from V and 2 bases from J, leaving 18 bases between. The CDR3 spells CASSPKCFREQETQYF. In DNA, the CDR3 is TGTGCCAGCAGCCCTAAATGTTTCAGGGAGCAAGAGACCCAGTACTTC. The full variable domain, completed using reference TRBV11-2 and TRBJ2-5, is EAGVAQSPRYKIIEKRQSVAFWCNPISGHATLYWYQQILGQGPKLLIQFQNNGVVDDSQLPKDRFSAERLKGVDSTLKIQPAKLEDSAVYLCASSPKCFREQETQYFGPGTRLLVL.

CDR3 coding DNA: TGTGCCAGCAGTTTCAGGGGACGAGAGCCCCAGCATTTT. As protein: CASSFRGREPQHF. The chain employs TRBV27 and TRBJ1-5; D perhaps matches TRBD1 (6 bases). Trimming cost V 3 bases and J 8 bases, with 11 bases left between them. Germline lookup yields CDR1 MNHEY and CDR2 SMNVEV (reference sequence). The CDR3 totals 13 residues.

This chain links TRBV7-9 with TRBJ2-1; D remains unclear. The CDR3 runs 14 residues. The V end was cut by 5 bases, the J end by 6 bases, with 14 bases between. Germline values: CDR1 SEHNR, CDR2 FQNEAQ (reference sequence). The CDR3 bases are TGTGCCAGCAGCCCAAGGGTCCCCGGCAATGAGCAGTTCTTC. This encodes CASSPRVPGNEQFF.